This T cell receptor (beta chain) derives from a study of cytomegalovirus exposure and HLA in healthy donors. Profiling relied on immunoSEQ multiplex PCR, and the TCRdb table lists in-frame clones only, not all of them. This table holds 300,000 to 400,000 clones, approximately 85% found once. With 3 bases clipped from V and 3 bases from J, the junction kept 10 bases outside the gene matches. The CDR3 length is 17 residues. Per germline, CDR1 MGHRA and CDR2 YSYEKL. Specimen: PBMCs. The chain couples TRBV4-1 to TRBJ2-3, with 9 bases lining up with TRBD1. The TCR originated in a man aged 25-45 years in good health and CMV-seronegative. For the CDR3, the DNA is TGCGCCAGCAGCCACTCAGTCCCGGGACAGGGTACAGATACGCAGTATTTT. Its protein product is CASSHSVPGQGTDTQYF.